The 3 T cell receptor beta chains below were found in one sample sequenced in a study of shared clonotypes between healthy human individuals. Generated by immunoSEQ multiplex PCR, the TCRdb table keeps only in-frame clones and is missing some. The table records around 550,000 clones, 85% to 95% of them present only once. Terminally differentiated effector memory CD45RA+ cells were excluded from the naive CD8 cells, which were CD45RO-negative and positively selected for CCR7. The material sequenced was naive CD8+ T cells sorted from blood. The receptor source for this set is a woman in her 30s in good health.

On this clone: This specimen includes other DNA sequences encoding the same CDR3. The CDR3 nucleotides read TGCGCCAGCAGCTTGGGACTAGCGGGAGAGGCCGGGGAGCTGTTTTTT. Protein sequence: CASSLGLAGEAGELFF. This chain joins TRBV5-1 and TRBJ2-2; 12 bases map to TRBD2. After removal of 0 bases from V and 6 bases from J, the junction contained 3 bases not matched to a gene. The CDR3 has 16 amino acids. CDR1 and CDR2 (germline): SGHRS, YFSETQ.

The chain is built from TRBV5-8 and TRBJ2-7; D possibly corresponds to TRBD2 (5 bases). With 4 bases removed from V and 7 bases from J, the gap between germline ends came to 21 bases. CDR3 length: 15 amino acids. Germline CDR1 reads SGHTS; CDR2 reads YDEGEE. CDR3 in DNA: TGTGCCAGCAGCCCCTGGACCTTGAGGGTTGAAGAGCAGTACTTC. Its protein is CASSPWTLRVEEQYF.

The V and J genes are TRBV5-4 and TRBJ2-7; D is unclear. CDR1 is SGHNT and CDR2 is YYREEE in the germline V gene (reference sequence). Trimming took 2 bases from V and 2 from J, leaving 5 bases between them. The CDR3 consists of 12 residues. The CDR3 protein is CASSFHAYEQYF. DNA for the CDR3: TGTGCCAGCAGCTTCCACGCCTACGAGCAGTACTTC. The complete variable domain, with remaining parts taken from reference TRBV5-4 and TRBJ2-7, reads ETGVTQSPTHLIKTRGQQVTLRCSSQSGHNTVSWYQQALGQGPQFIFQYYREEENGRGNFPPRFSGLQFPNYSSELNVNALELDDSALYLCASSFHAYEQYFGPGTRLTVT.